This passage covers 12 T cell receptor beta chains from one sample sequenced in a study of cytomegalovirus exposure and HLA in healthy donors. Assay: immunoSEQ multiplex PCR; the TCRdb copy retains only in-frame clones and omits some. This table holds 90,000 to 130,000 clones, around 87% found once. The specimen was PBMCs. The receptors here all came from a woman aged 25 to 39 in good health and CMV-seropositive.

The rearrangement links TRBV5-6 to TRBJ2-5; 8 bases agree with TRBD2. Per the germline V gene, CDR1 is SGHDT and CDR2 is YYEEEE. The CDR3 covers 14 residues. The trim removed 3 bases at V and 4 bases at J, leaving 5 bases unmatched. The CDR3 region has the DNA TGTGCCAGCAGCTCAATCCGGGGGGGAGAGACCCAGTACTTC. This translates into CASSSIRGGETQYF.

This chain joins TRBV4-3 and TRBJ1-2, with 8 bases aligning to TRBD1. V lost 0 bases, J lost 5 bases, and 17 bases stayed unmatched. This CDR3 has 19 amino acids. Germline V lookup: CDR1 LGHNA, CDR2 YSLEER. Written as DNA, the CDR3 is TGCGCCAGCAGCCAAGATTGGTCCCGCGGCAACAGGGGGAGTTATGGCTACACCTTC. Encoded protein: CASSQDWSRGNRGSYGYTF.

The V call is TRBV9, the J call TRBJ2-1, with D maybe TRBD2 (5 bases). Trimming cost V 0 bases and J 0 bases, with 13 bases left between them. Germline CDR1 reads SGDLS; CDR2 reads YYNGEE. This CDR3 has 17 amino acids. CDR3 residues: CASSVVGAASSYNEQFF. CDR3 DNA: TGTGCCAGCAGCGTAGTCGGAGCGGCGAGCTCCTACAATGAGCAGTTCTTC.

The chain recombines TRBV4-2 with TRBJ1-1; D may be TRBD1 (6 bases). The V end was cut by 3 bases, the J end by 4 bases, with 15 bases between. Per the germline V gene, CDR1 is LGHNA and CDR2 is YNFKEQ. There are 15 residues in the CDR3. CDR3 nucleotides: TGTGCCAGCAGCCAGTCGGGCCAAGGGGGCACTGAAGCTTTCTTT. Its translation: CASSQSGQGGTEAFF.

The chain couples TRBV30 to TRBJ2-7, with 8 bases matching TRBD2. CDR1 GTSNPN and CDR2 SVGIG come from the germline V gene (reference sequence). V gave up 5 bases and J gave up 8 bases; unmatched junction bases: 14. This CDR3 region has 14 residues. CDR3 in amino acids: CAWDGAGGAMKQYF. The CDR3 DNA reads as TGTGCCTGGGACGGGGCGGGGGGAGCTATGAAGCAGTACTTC.

The chain recombines TRBV28 with TRBJ2-1; D may be TRBD2 (5 bases). Deletions cut 6 bases from V and 1 base from J, with 22 bases between. The germline CDR1 and CDR2 sequences are MDHEN and SYDVKM. This CDR3 is built from 18 residues. The CDR3 coding sequence is TGTGCCAGCAGCGGACTCATGAAGGACCACTGGTCCTACAATGAGCAGTTCTTC. Amino acid sequence: CASSGLMKDHWSYNEQFF.

The chain uses TRBV15 and TRBJ2-1, with D perhaps matching TRBD1 (7 bases). Between the trimmed V and J ends, which lost 3 bases and 2 bases, there was a span of 11 bases. The CDR3 has 15 amino acids. The germline V gene encodes CDR1 LNHNV and CDR2 YYDKDF (reference sequence). The CDR3 sequence is CATSSRGVTYNEQFF. The CDR3, as DNA: TGTGCCACCAGCAGCAGGGGGGTTACCTACAATGAGCAGTTCTTC.

The chain combines TRBV6-5 with TRBJ2-7, with 7 nucleotides matching TRBD1. This CDR3 comprises 13 residues. Per the germline V gene, CDR1 is MNHEY and CDR2 is SVGAGI. V dropped 0 bases and J dropped 6; count of bases not matched to a gene: 2. The CDR3 reads CASSYSRQGEQYF. In nucleotides, the CDR3 is TGTGCCAGCAGTTACTCGCGACAGGGCGAGCAGTACTTC.

The V gene is TRBV6-5, the J gene TRBJ1-1; the D is unclear. The CDR3 covers 13 residues. Germline lookup yields CDR1 MNHEY and CDR2 SVGAGI. Trimming pared 2 bases from V and 1 base from J, leaving 5 bases between. For the CDR3, the DNA is TGTGCCAGCAGTTACAGCCAGAACACTGAAGCTTTCTTT. It translates to CASSYSQNTEAFF.

The chain carries TRBV6-5 and TRBJ2-3, with D possibly being TRBD2 (7 bases). Trimming took 1 base from V and 5 from J, leaving 16 bases between them. Per the germline V gene, CDR1 is MNHEY and CDR2 is SVGAGI. The CDR3 is 16 amino acids. CDR3 sequence (DNA): TGTGCCAGCAGTTACTATCCGGGGGAGGGGGGAGATACGCAGTATTTT. Its translation: CASSYYPGEGGDTQYF.

The J gene is TRBJ2-1, the V gene TRBV5-4, with 8 bases aligning to TRBD2. The CDR3 is 15 residues long. V dropped 5 bases and J dropped 8; count of bases not matched to a gene: 12. Germline V gene lookup returns CDR1 SGHNT and CDR2 YYREEE (reference sequence). The CDR3 loop reads CASRTRGGRNDEQFF. The CDR3, as DNA: TGTGCCAGCAGAACACGGGGGGGCAGGAATGATGAGCAGTTCTTC.

The chain recombines TRBV5-4 with TRBJ1-1; D is undetermined. This CDR3 comprises 14 residues. V was clipped by 4 bases and J by 1 base, with 11 bases between them. CDR1 is SGHNT, CDR2 YYREEE, per germline (reference sequence). The CDR3 DNA is TGTGCCAGCAGCGCGGAAAGGAGGAACACTGAAGCTTTCTTT. The encoded protein is CASSAERRNTEAFF.